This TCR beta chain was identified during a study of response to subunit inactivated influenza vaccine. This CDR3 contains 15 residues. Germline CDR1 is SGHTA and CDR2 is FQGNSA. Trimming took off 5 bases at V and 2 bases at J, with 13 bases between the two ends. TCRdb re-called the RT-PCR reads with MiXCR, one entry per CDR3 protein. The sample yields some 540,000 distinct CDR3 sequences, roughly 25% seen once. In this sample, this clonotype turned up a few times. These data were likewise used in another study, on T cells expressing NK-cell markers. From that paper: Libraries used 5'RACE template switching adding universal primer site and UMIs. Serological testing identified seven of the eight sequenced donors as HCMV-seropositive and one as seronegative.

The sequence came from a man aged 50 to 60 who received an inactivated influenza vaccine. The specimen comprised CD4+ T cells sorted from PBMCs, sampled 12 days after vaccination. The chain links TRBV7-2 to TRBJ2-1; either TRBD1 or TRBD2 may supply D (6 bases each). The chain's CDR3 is CASSTGGLTYNEQFF. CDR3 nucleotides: TGTGCCAGCAGCACCGGGGGCTTAACCTACAATGAGCAGTTCTTC.